The present TCR beta chain was sequenced within a study of shared clonotypes between healthy human individuals. Notes on this clone: Its antigen is currently unknown.

Evenly divided among several immunoSEQ plates was the genomic DNA of each subset. Sorted-subset replicate PCR reactions contained around 220 ng DNA, corresponding to around 30,000 T cell genomes. Libraries were prepared by immunoSEQ multiplex PCR; TCRdb keeps only in-frame clonotypes and omits some of them. The sample has about 2.2 million clones, just over 90% seen once. General study points: Clonotype sharing among the donors was expected to vary with sequencing depth. The study sampled only blood, and tissue repertoires likely differ.

CD45RO-negative, CCR7-positively selected cells formed the naive CD8 fraction, excluding terminally differentiated effector memory CD45RA+ cells. Between the trimmed V and J ends, which lost 3 bases and 9 bases, there was a span of 9 bases. The germline gives CDR1 MDHEN, CDR2 SYDVKM. The CDR3 spans 12 residues. The V call is TRBV28, the J call TRBJ2-1; D call uncertain. This sequence was found in a man aged 18 to 29 in good health. Some clones in this sample may be carry-over from other donors' samples. Sequenced sample: naive CD8+ T cells from PBMCs. The CDR3 loop reads CASSFSPAEQFF. The CDR3 DNA is TGTGCCAGCAGTTTTTCCCCGGCTGAGCAGTTCTTC.